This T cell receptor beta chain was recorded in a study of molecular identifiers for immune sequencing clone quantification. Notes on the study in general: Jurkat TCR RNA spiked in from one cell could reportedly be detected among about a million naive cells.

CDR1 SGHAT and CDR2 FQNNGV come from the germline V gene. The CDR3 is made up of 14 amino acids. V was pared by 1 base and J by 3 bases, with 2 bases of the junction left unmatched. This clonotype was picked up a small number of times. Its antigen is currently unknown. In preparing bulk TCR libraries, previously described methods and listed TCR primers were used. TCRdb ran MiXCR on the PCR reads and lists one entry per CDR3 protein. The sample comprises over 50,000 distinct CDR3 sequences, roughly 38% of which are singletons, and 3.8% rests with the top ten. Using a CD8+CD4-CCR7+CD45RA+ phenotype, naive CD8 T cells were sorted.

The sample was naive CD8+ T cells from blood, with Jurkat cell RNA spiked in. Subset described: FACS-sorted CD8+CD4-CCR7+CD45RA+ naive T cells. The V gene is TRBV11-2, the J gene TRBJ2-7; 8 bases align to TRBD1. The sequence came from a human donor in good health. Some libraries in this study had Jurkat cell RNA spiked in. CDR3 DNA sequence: TGTGCCAGCAGCTTAGGGACAGGGCACTACGAGCAGTACTTC. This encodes CASSLGTGHYEQYF.